The 18 T cell receptor beta chains presented below share a single source sample, sequenced in a study of T cell clusters in autoimmune cytopenias. TRB amplification used approximately 250 ng of peripheral blood genomic DNA. TRB was amplified by touch-down multiplex PCR, primer pools A and B combined. TCRdb re-called the multiplex PCR reads; every CDR3 protein appears as one record, without DNA. Its clone listing holds some 11,000 distinct CDR3 sequences. The same data also contributed to another study, on T cell repertoires in aging, cancer and after chemotherapy.

Sequenced material: peripheral blood. These receptors all come from a human donor in good health.

The rearrangement joins TRBV19 to TRBJ2-3; the D call of TRBD2 rests on TCRdb alone, since no DNA is present to check it. Per the germline V gene, CDR1 is LNHDA and CDR2 is SQIVND (reference sequence). This CDR3 has 16 residues. The CDR3 sequence is CASSPTLAGVTDTQYF.

The CDR3 here is CASSPRGSGLETQYF. V usage is TRBV7-2 and J usage is TRBJ2-5; as DNA is missing, the TRBD2 call by TCRdb cannot be tested. CDR1 and CDR2 from the germline V gene are SGHTA and FQGNSA. CDR3 length equals 15 residues.

The chain couples TRBV13 to TRBJ2-7; the TCRdb call, TRBD1, lacks DNA for checking. CDR3 length: 14 amino acids. CDR1 and CDR2 (germline): PRHDT, FYEKMQ (reference sequence). The CDR3 here is CASSRSADSYEQYF.

The chain uses TRBV5-1 and TRBJ2-3. The CDR3 is made up of 14 amino acids. Germline assignment: CDR1 SGHRS and CDR2 YFSETQ. CDR3: CASSSIHGLGTQYF.

This rearrangement joins TRBV5-6 to TRBJ2-5; TCRdb's assignment of TRBD2 cannot be checked, as there is no DNA. This CDR3 is built from 13 residues. The germline CDR1 and CDR2 sequences are SGHDT and YYEEEE. The CDR3 reads CASSPGQRETQYF.

The gene calls are TRBV12-3 or TRBV12-4 and TRBJ2-3. This CDR3 is built from 13 residues. CDR3 protein: CASSRRLADTQYF.

The chain recombines TRBV5-1 with TRBJ2-1; TCRdb returns TRBD1, unconfirmable since there is no DNA. CDR3 size: 15 residues. The germline CDR1 and CDR2 sequences are SGHRS and YFSETQ. CDR3 in amino acids: CASSPSGQGADEQFF. The full variable domain, with the rest looked up from reference TRBV5-1 and TRBJ2-1, is KAGVTQTPRYLIKTRGQQVTLSCSPISGHRSVSWYQQTPGQGLQFLFEYFSETQRNKGNFPGRFSGRQFSNSRSEMNVSTLELGDSALYLCASSPSGQGADEQFFGPGTRLTVL.

This chain connects TRBV5-6 to TRBJ2-6; no DNA is available, so the TRBD1 call from TCRdb remains unchecked. Germline CDR1 SGHDT, CDR2 YYEEEE. This CDR3 region has 14 residues. The CDR3 loop reads CASSPGTGANVLTF.

The chain couples TRBV7-2 to TRBJ2-5; TCRdb names TRBD2, which stays unverified in the absence of DNA. The CDR3 totals 14 residues. Germline V CDR1 and CDR2: SGHTA, FQGNSA. CDR3 sequence reads: CASRQGPVHQTQYF.

This rearrangement joins TRBV19 to TRBJ1-1; TCRdb names TRBD1, which stays unverified in the absence of DNA. In germline, CDR1 is LNHDA, CDR2 SQIVND (reference sequence). This CDR3 is 15 amino acids long. The CDR3 loop is CASSIKRTGGTEVFF.

The CDR3 spells CASRTQGYGYTF. The chain employs TRBV9 and TRBJ1-2; TCRdb names TRBD1, which stays unverified in the absence of DNA. The CDR3 is 12 residues long. Germline CDR1 and CDR2: SGDLS and YYNGEE.

The rearrangement links TRBV5-4 to TRBJ2-5; the TCRdb call, TRBD2, lacks DNA for checking. The CDR3 length is 16 residues. From germline, CDR1 is SGHNT and CDR2 YYREEE (reference sequence). CDR3 loop: CASTRGGGDPTETQYF.

V gene TRBV30 combines with J gene TRBJ1-2; no DNA is available, so the TRBD1 call from TCRdb remains unchecked. The CDR3 contains 13 residues. Germline loops: CDR1 GTSNPN, CDR2 SVGIG (reference sequence). The chain's CDR3 is CASSPGPGYGYTF. Based on the CDR3 plus reference TRBV30 and TRBJ1-2, the full variable domain is SQTIHQWPATLVQPVGSPLSLECTVEGTSNPNLYWYRQAAGRGLQLLFYSVGIGQISSEVPQNLSASRPQDRQFILSSKKLLLSDSGFYLCASSPGPGYGYTFGSGTRLTVV.

The gene calls are TRBV11-2 and TRBJ1-5; TCRdb reports TRBD1, a call that lacks DNA to check it against. Germline V gene data show CDR1 as SGHAT and CDR2 as FQNNGV. The CDR3 consists of 15 residues. The CDR3 is CASSKYTGGEEPQHF. The entire variable domain, with the rest obtained from reference TRBV11-2 and TRBJ1-5, is as follows: EAGVAQSPRYKIIEKRQSVAFWCNPISGHATLYWYQQILGQGPKLLIQFQNNGVVDDSQLPKDRFSAERLKGVDSTLKIQPAKLEDSAVYLCASSKYTGGEEPQHFGDGTRLSIL.

V and J are TRBV9 and TRBJ1-5; the TCRdb call, TRBD1, lacks DNA for checking. The germline gives CDR1 SGDLS, CDR2 YYNGEE. CDR3 length: 14 residues. CDR3 residues: CASSVGGGNQPQHF.

The chain joins TRBV4-2 to TRBJ2-5; as DNA is missing, the TRBD2 call by TCRdb cannot be tested. The CDR3 runs to 16 residues. Germline assignment: CDR1 LGHNA and CDR2 YNFKEQ. CDR3 sequence reads: CASSQDHIMRAGVQYF.

The rearrangement uses TRBV4-3 and TRBJ1-6; TCRdb selects TRBD1, and the lack of DNA leaves this call unchecked. The CDR3 covers 16 residues. Germline CDR1 is LGHNA and CDR2 is YSLEER. Here the CDR3 reads CASSHAQGVRNSPLHF.

This sequence joins TRBV12-3 or TRBV12-4 and TRBJ2-3; TCRdb picks TRBD2, but there is no DNA to check that call. The CDR3 runs 14 residues. CDR3 protein: CASSRGGSTDTQYF.